This T cell receptor (beta chain) is from a study of preoperative IRX-2 immunotherapy in early breast cancer. The CDR3 contains 14 residues. V lost 3 bases to trimming and J lost 2 bases; unmatched junction nucleotides: 3. Germline values: CDR1 LNHNV, CDR2 YYDKDF (reference sequence). Sequenced by immunoSEQ multiplex PCR; TCRdb stores in-frame clones only, minus some. Found here are about 45,000 clones, 77% of them singletons; the top ten hold approximately 1.1%. Treatment described: preoperative locoregional IRX-2 cytokine immunotherapy. This phase Ib study tested locoregional IRX-2 cytokine immunotherapy given before surgery.

The clonotype originates from a human donor with breast cancer. The material sequenced was tumor tissue, taken after IRX-2 immunotherapy. V is TRBV15 and J is TRBJ2-5; 7 nucleotides align to TRBD1. In DNA form, the CDR3 reads TGTGCCACCAGCAGCAGGGACAGTCAAGAGACCCAGTACTTC. This gives the protein CATSSRDSQETQYF.